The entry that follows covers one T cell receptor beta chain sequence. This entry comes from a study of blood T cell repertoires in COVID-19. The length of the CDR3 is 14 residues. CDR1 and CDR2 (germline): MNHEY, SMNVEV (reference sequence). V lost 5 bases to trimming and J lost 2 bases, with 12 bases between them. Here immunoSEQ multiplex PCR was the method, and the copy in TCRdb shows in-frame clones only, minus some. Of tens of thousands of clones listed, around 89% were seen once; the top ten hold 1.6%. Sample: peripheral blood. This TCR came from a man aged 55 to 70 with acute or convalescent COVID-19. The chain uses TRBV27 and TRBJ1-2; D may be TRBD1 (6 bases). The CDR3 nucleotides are TGTGCCAGCAGTCCCAGGACAGTAAACTATGGCTACACCTTC. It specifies CASSPRTVNYGYTF.